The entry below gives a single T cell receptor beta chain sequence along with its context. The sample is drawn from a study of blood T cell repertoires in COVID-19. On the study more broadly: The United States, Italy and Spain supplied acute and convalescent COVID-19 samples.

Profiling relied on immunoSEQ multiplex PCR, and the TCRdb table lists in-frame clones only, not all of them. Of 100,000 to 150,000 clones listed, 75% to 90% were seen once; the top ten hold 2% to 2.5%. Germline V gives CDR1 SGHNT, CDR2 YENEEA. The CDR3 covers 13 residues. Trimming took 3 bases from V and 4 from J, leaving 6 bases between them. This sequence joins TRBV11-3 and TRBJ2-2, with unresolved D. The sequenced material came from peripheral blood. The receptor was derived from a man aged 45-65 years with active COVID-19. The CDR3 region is CASSLGVTGELFF. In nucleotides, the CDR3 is TGTGCCAGCAGCTTGGGCGTCACCGGGGAGCTGTTTTTT.